One T cell receptor (beta chain) is described in this entry. Antigen specificity is unknown. The CDR3 is made up of 15 amino acids. J was trimmed by 6 bases and V by 6 bases; bases with no gene match: 13. Germline CDR1 reads MDHEN; CDR2 reads SYDVKM. The source of the sample is a study of cytomegalovirus exposure and HLA in healthy donors. Study details: The roughly 110 validation repertoires were reported in a later analysis to have been generated on the same platform as the roughly 700 first-cohort repertoires.

Study-wide points: There were a few CMV-associated chains whose specificity for CMV antigens was confirmed in vitro. There were 150 to 200 TCR beta chains listed as cytomegalovirus-associated.

This table comes from immunoSEQ multiplex PCR, and its TCRdb copy is limited to in-frame clones, with some not included. Of roughly 100,000 clones listed, around 86% were seen once; the top ten hold over 3%. Sequencing was done on a sample of PBMCs. The sequence was obtained from a woman aged 18-29 years in good health and CMV-seropositive. The J gene is TRBJ1-2, the V gene TRBV28; 7 nucleotides line up with TRBD1. CDR3: CASSLGGDYKNGYTF. The CDR3, as DNA: TGTGCCAGCAGCCTAGGGGGCGATTACAAGAATGGCTACACCTTC.